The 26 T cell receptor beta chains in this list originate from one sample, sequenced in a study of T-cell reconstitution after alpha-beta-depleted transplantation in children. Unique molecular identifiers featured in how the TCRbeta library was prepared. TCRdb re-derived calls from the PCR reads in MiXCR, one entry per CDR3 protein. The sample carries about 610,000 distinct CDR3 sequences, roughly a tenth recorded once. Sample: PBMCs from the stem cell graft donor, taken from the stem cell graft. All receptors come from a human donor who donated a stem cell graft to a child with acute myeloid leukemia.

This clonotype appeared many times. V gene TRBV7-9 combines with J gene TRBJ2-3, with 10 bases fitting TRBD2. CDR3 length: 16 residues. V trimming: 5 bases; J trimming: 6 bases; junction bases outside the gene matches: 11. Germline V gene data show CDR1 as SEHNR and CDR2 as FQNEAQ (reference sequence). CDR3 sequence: CASSTALAGASDTQYF. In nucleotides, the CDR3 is TGTGCCAGCAGCACGGCTCTAGCGGGAGCATCCGATACGCAGTATTTT. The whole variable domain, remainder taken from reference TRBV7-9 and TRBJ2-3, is DTGVSQNPRHKITKRGQNVTFRCDPISEHNRLYWYRQTLGQGPEFLTYFQNEAQLEKSRLLSDRFSAERPKGSFSTLEIQRTEQGDSAMYLCASSTALAGASDTQYFGPGTRLTVL.

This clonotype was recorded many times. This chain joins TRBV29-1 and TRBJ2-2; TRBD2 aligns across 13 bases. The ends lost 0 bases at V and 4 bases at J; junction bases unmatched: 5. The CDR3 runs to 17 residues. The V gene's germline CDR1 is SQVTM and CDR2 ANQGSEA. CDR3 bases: TGCAGCGTTGAAGATCGACTAGCGGGAGGATTCACCGGGGAGCTGTTTTTT. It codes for CSVEDRLAGGFTGELFF.

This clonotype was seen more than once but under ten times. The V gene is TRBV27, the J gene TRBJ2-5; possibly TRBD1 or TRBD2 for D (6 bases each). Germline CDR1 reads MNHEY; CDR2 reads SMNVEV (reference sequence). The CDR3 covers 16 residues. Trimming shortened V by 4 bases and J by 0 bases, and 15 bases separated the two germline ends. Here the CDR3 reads CASSSTGALYQETQYF. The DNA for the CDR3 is TGTGCCAGCAGTTCTACGGGGGCCCTGTACCAAGAGACCCAGTACTTC.

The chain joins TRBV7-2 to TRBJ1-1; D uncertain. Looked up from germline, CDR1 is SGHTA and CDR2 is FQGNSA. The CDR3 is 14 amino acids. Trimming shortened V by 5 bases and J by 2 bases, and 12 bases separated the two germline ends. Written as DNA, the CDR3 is TGTGCCAGCAGCCTAGTGGAAGGAAACACTGAAGCTTTCTTT. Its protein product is CASSLVEGNTEAFF.

The CDR3 DNA follows: TGTGCCAGCAGCGTGAGTGGCACTGTCACTGAAGCTTTCTTT. This gives the protein CASSVSGTVTEAFF. This rearrangement joins TRBV7-9 to TRBJ1-1; unclear D gene. From germline, CDR1 is SEHNR and CDR2 FQNEAQ (reference sequence). Trimming left V 5 bases short and J 4 bases short, with 14 bases between. This CDR3 has 14 residues.

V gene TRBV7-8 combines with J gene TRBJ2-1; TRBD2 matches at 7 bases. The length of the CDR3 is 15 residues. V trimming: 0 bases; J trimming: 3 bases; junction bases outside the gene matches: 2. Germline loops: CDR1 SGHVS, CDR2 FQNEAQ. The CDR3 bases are TGTGCCAGCAGCTTAGCTGGACTAGACTACAATGAGCAGTTCTTC. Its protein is CASSLAGLDYNEQFF.

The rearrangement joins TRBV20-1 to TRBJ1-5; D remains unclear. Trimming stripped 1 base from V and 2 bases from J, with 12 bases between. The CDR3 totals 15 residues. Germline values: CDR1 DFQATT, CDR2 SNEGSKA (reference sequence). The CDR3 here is CSARVPASGNQPQHF. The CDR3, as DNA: TGCAGTGCTAGAGTTCCAGCTTCCGGCAATCAGCCCCAGCATTTT.

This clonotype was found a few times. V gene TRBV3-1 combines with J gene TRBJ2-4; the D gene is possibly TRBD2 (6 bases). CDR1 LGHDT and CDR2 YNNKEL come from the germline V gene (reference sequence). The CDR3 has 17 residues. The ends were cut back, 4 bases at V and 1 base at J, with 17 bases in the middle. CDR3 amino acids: CASSPELAYGAKNIQYF. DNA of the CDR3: TGTGCCAGCAGCCCCGAACTAGCTTACGGGGCCAAAAACATTCAGTACTTC.

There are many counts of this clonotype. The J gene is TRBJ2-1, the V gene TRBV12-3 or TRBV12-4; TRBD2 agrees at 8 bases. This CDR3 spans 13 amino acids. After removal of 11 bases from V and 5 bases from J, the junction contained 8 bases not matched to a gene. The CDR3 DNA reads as TGTGCCGTCAGCGGGAGTTCCCACAATGAGCAGTTCTTC. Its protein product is CAVSGSSHNEQFF.

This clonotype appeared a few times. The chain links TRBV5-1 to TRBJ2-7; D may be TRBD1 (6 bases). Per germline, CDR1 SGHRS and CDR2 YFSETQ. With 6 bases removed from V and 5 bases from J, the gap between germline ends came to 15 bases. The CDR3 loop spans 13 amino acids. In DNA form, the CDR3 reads TGCGCCAGCAATCGGAAGGGGACAAACGAGCAGTACTTC. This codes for CASNRKGTNEQYF.

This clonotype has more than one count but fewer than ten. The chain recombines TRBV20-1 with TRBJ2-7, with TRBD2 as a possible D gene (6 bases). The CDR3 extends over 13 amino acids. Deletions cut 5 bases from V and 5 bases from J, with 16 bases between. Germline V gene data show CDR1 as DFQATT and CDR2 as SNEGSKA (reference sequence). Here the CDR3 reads CSARKSGVNEQYF. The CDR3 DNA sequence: TGCAGTGCTCGCAAATCGGGAGTAAACGAGCAGTACTTC.

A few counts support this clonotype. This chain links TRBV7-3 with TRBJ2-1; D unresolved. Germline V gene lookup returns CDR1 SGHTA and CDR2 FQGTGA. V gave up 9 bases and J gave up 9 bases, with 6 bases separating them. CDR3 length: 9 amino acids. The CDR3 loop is CARIIEQFF. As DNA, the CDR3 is TGTGCCAGAATCATTGAGCAGTTCTTC. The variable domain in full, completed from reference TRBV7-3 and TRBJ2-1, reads GAGVSQTPSNKVTEKGKYVELRCDPISGHTALYWYRQSLGQGPEFLIYFQGTGAADDSGLPNDRFFAVRPEGSVSTLKIQRTERGDSAVYLCARIIEQFFGPGTRLTVL.

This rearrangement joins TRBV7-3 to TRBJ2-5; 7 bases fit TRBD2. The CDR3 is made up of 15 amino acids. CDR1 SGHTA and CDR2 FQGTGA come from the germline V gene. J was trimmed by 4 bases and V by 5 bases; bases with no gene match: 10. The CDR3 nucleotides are TGTGCCAGCAGCCAGTCTAGCGGAGTGACAGAGACCCAGTACTTC. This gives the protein CASSQSSGVTETQYF.

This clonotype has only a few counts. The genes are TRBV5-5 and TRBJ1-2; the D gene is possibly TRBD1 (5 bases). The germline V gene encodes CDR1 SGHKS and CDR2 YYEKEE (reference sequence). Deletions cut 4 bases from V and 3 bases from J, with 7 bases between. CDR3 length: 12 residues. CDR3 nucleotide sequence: TGTGCCAGCAGCGGGGACCACTATGGCTACACCTTC. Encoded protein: CASSGDHYGYTF.

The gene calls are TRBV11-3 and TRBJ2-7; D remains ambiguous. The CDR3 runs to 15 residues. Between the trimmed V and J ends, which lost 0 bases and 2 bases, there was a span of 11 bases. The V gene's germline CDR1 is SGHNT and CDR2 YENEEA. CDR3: CASSLEGSGPYEQYF. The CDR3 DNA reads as TGTGCCAGCAGCTTAGAGGGAAGTGGACCCTACGAGCAGTACTTC.

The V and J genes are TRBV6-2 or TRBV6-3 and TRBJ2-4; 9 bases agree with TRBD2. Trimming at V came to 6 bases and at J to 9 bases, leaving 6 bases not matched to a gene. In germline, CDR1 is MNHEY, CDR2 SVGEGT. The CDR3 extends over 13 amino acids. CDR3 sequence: CASSQREEGIQYF. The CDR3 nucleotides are TGTGCCAGCAGCCAGCGGGAGGAGGGCATTCAGTACTTC.

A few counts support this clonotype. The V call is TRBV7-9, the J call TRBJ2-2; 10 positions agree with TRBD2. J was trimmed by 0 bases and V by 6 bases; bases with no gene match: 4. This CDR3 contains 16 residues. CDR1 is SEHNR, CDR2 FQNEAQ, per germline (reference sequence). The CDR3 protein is CASRFTSGANTGELFF. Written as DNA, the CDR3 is TGTGCCAGCAGATTTACTAGCGGGGCGAACACCGGGGAGCTGTTTTTT.

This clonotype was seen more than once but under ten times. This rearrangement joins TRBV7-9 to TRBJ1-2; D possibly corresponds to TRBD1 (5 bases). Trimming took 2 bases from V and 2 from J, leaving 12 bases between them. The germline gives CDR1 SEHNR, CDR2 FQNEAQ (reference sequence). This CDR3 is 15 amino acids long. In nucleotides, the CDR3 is TGTGCCAGCAGCTTATTGGGGCCTTCGAACTATGGCTACACCTTC. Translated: CASSLLGPSNYGYTF.

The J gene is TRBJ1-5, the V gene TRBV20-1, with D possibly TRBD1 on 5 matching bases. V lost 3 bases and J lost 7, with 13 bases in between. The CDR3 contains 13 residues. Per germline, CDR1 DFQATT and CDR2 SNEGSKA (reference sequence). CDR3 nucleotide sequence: TGCAGTGCTAGGTGGGACCCGTTGCAGCCCCAGCATTTT. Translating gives CSARWDPLQPQHF.

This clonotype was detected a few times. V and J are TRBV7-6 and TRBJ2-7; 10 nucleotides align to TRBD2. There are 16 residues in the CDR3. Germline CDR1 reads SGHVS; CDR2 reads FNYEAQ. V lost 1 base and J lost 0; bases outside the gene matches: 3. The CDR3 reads CASSLVSGRASYEQYF. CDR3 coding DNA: TGTGCCAGCAGCTTAGTGAGCGGGAGGGCCTCCTACGAGCAGTACTTC.

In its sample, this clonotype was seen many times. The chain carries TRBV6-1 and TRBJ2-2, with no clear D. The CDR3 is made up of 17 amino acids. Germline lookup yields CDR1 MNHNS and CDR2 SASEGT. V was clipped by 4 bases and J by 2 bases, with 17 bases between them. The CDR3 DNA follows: TGTGCCAGCAGTGCGGTCTCCCCAGGAGCCAACACCGGGGAGCTGTTTTTT. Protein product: CASSAVSPGANTGELFF.

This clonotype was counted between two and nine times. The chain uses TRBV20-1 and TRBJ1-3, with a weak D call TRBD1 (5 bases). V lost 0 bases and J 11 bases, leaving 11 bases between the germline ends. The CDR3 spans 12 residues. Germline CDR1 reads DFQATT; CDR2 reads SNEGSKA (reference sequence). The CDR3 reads CSARDRGGAIYF. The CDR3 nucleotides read TGCAGTGCTAGAGATCGGGGGGGGGCCATATATTTT.

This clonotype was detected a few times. The DNA for the CDR3 is TGTGCCAGCACCTCAAGGGAGACCCAGTACTTC. Translated: CASTSRETQYF. This chain joins TRBV6-2 or TRBV6-3 and TRBJ2-5, with D unresolved. The CDR3 length is 11 residues. Per germline, CDR1 MNHEY and CDR2 SVGEGT. V lost 7 bases and J 5 bases, leaving 8 bases between the germline ends.

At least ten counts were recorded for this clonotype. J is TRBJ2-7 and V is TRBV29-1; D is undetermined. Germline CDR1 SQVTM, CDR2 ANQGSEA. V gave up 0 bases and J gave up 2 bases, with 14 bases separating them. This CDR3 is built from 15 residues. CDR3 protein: CSVEDYARGAYEQYF. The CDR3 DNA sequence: TGCAGCGTTGAAGATTATGCCCGAGGTGCCTACGAGCAGTACTTC.

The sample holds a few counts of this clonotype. Here the CDR3 reads CASSYTSGFTDTQYF. CDR3 sequence (DNA): TGTGCCAGCAGCTACACGAGCGGTTTCACAGATACGCAGTATTTT. The chain employs TRBV6-5 and TRBJ2-3; a weak D match, TRBD2 (5 bases). The V gene lost 6 bases and the J gene lost 2 bases, with 15 bases spanning the gap. The CDR3 is 15 residues long. Germline V gives CDR1 MNHEY, CDR2 SVGAGI.

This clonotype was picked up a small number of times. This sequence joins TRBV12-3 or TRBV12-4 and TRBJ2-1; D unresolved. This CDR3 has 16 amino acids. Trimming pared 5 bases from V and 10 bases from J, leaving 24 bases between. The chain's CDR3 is CASSHLDSGFFAEQFF. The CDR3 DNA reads TGTGCCAGCAGTCATTTGGATAGTGGGTTTTTTGCCGAGCAGTTCTTC.